This TCR beta chain was observed in a study of OX40 agonist ivuxolimab in advanced cancers. People who had autoimmune disease history or systemic immunosuppression were excluded. Profiling relied on immunoSEQ multiplex PCR, and the TCRdb table lists in-frame clones only, not all of them. The data contain some 10,000 clones, 75% to 80% of them seen just once; the ten biggest clones take up 21%. The table lists this clone with a count of one. The CDR3 totals 16 residues. Germline values: CDR1 SGHVS, CDR2 FQNEAQ. Trimming removed 2 bases at V and 5 bases at J, with 15 bases between. The receptor was derived from an adult with an advanced solid tumor such as melanoma, head and neck, liver or kidney cancer. V usage is TRBV7-8 and J usage is TRBJ2-2; D perhaps matches TRBD2 (7 bases). Source: CD4+ or CD8+ T cells sorted from blood, taken in a trial of the OX40 agonist ivuxolimab. The CDR3 loop reads CASSLSLQGGTGELFF. DNA for the CDR3: TGTGCCAGCAGCTTATCCTTACAGGGAGGGACCGGGGAGCTGTTTTTT.